The rows below give T cell receptor beta chains drawn from one sample of a study of beta chain features in type 1 diabetes. This table comes from immunoSEQ multiplex PCR, and its TCRdb copy is limited to in-frame clones, with some not included. The sample has about 650,000 clones; 9.5% to 15% are singletons. Sequenced material: naive CD4+ T cells from blood. These receptors all stem from a man aged 25-45 years with type 1 diabetes. Each CDR3 is given with its conserved first and last residue. Fields, in order: CDR3 protein, CDR3 DNA, clone size, V gene, D gene, J gene. The D gene is left open where the match is weak. The size entry is marked missing in some rows and otherwise reads once, few, many or a size class.

cdr3_aa: CASSVTSGTQETQYF; cdr3_nt: TGTGCCAGCAGCGTAACTTCCGGGACTCAAGAGACCCAGTACTTC; clone_size: .; v_call: TRBV9; d_call: .; j_call: TRBJ2-5
cdr3_aa: CASSLGGTLRKETQYF; cdr3_nt: TGTGCCAGCAGCTTGGGAGGGACGCTCAGAAAAGAGACCCAGTACTTC; clone_size: .; v_call: TRBV5-4; d_call: .; j_call: TRBJ2-5
cdr3_aa: CASTQGTDYGYTF; cdr3_nt: TGTGCCAGCACCCAAGGGACGGATTATGGCTACACCTTC; clone_size: few; v_call: TRBV27; d_call: .; j_call: TRBJ1-2
cdr3_aa: CASSYLRDNIYQPQHF; cdr3_nt: TGTGCCAGCTCATACCTCCGGGACAACATATATCAGCCCCAGCATTTT; clone_size: .; v_call: TRBV18; d_call: .; j_call: TRBJ1-5
cdr3_aa: CSVGQVEGQPQHF; cdr3_nt: TGCAGCGTTGGACAGGTCGAGGGGCAGCCCCAGCATTTT; clone_size: few; v_call: TRBV29-1; d_call: .; j_call: TRBJ1-5
cdr3_aa: CASSPRDRGGAGYTF; cdr3_nt: TGTGCCAGCTCACCCCGGGACCGCGGCGGAGCTGGCTACACCTTC; clone_size: .; v_call: TRBV18; d_call: .; j_call: TRBJ1-2
cdr3_aa: CASSYSGGLAVEQYF; cdr3_nt: TGTGCCAGCAGTTACTCGGGCGGACTAGCTGTTGAGCAGTACTTC; clone_size: .; v_call: TRBV6-5; d_call: TRBD2; j_call: TRBJ2-7
cdr3_aa: CSGRTGGEDTQYF; cdr3_nt: TGCAGCGGAAGAACAGGGGGCGAAGATACGCAGTATTTT; clone_size: few; v_call: TRBV29-1; d_call: TRBD1; j_call: TRBJ2-3
cdr3_aa: CSASRGASNEKLFF; cdr3_nt: TGCAGCGCCAGTAGGGGGGCTAGTAATGAAAAACTGTTTTTT; clone_size: few; v_call: TRBV29-1; d_call: .; j_call: TRBJ1-4
cdr3_aa: CASSFGNQGAEQYF; cdr3_nt: TGCGCCAGCAGCTTCGGAAATCAGGGGGCCGAGCAGTACTTC; clone_size: few; v_call: TRBV5-1; d_call: TRBD1; j_call: TRBJ2-7
cdr3_aa: CASSYVGREQYF; cdr3_nt: TGTGCCAGCAGTTACGTGGGGCGCGAGCAGTACTTC; clone_size: few; v_call: TRBV6-6; d_call: .; j_call: TRBJ2-7
cdr3_aa: CASSESVVRGLNIQYF; cdr3_nt: TGTGCCAGCAGTGAATCGGTTGTCAGAGGCTTAAACATTCAGTACTTC; clone_size: few; v_call: TRBV6-1; d_call: .; j_call: TRBJ2-4
cdr3_aa: CASSSLLGQNTGELFF; cdr3_nt: TGTGCCAGCAGCTCCCTCCTTGGACAAAACACCGGGGAGCTGTTTTTT; clone_size: few; v_call: TRBV5-6; d_call: .; j_call: TRBJ2-2
cdr3_aa: CASSLGQGTVGSLHF; cdr3_nt: TGTGCCAGCAGCTTGGGGCAGGGGACCGTCGGAAGTCTCCACTTT; clone_size: few; v_call: TRBV7-2; d_call: .; j_call: TRBJ1-6
cdr3_aa: CASSLGQGAPNEKLFF; cdr3_nt: TGTGCCAGCAGCTTGGGCCAAGGGGCACCTAATGAAAAACTGTTTTTT; clone_size: .; v_call: TRBV5-4; d_call: .; j_call: TRBJ1-4
cdr3_aa: CASRTGSGYGYTF; cdr3_nt: TGTGCCAGCAGGACAGGGTCGGGCTATGGCTACACCTTC; clone_size: .; v_call: TRBV2; d_call: TRBD1; j_call: TRBJ1-2
cdr3_aa: CASSFIWDSNQPQHF; cdr3_nt: TGTGCCAGCAGCTTTATATGGGATAGCAATCAGCCCCAGCATTTT; clone_size: few; v_call: TRBV5-6; d_call: .; j_call: TRBJ1-5
cdr3_aa: CASRPGTSQLEQYF; cdr3_nt: TGTGCCAGCAGGCCGGGGACTAGTCAATTGGAGCAGTACTTC; clone_size: few; v_call: TRBV28; d_call: TRBD2; j_call: TRBJ2-7